This entry features one T cell receptor beta chain sequence. RNA transcripts served as the template for amplifying TCR beta CDR3 regions. TCR CDR3 regions were first amplified by RT-PCR with HTBI primers. TCRdb reprocessed the multiplex PCR reads with MiXCR, giving one entry per CDR3 protein. Of roughly 200,000 distinct CDR3 sequences listed, approximately 16% were seen once; the top ten hold just under 45%. The data are from a study of T cells in Graves' hyperthyroidism and ophthalmopathy. Trimming removed 7 bases at V and 6 bases at J, with 12 bases between. CDR3 length: 13 residues. Germline lookup yields CDR1 MNHNS and CDR2 SASEGT.

Sequenced sample: blood. The chain uses TRBV6-1 and TRBJ2-2; no definite D call. This receptor was identified in a man aged 40-49 years with Graves' hyperthyroidism. CDR3 nucleotide sequence: TGTGCCAGCACCCAACGGCAAGCCGGGGAGCTGTTTTTT. It is translated as CASTQRQAGELFF.